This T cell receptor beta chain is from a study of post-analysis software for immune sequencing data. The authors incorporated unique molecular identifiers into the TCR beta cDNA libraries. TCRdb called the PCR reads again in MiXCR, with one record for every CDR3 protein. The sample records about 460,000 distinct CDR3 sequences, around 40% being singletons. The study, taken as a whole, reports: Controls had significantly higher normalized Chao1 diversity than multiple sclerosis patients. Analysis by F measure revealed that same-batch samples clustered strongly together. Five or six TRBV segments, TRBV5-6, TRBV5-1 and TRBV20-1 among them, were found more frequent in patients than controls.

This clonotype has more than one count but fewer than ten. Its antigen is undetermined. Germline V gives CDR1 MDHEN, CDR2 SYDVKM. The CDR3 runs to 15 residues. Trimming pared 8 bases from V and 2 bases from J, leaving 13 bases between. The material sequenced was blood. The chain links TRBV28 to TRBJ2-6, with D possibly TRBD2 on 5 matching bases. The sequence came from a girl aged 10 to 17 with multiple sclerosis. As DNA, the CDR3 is TGTGCCAGCCAAGGAGGCAGTACTGGGGCCAACGTCCTGACTTTC. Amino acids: CASQGGSTGANVLTF.